This T cell receptor (beta chain) was sequenced in a study of OX40 agonist ivuxolimab in advanced cancers. From germline, CDR1 is SGHAT and CDR2 FQNNGV. CDR3 size: 14 residues. The germline V and J ends were trimmed by 5 bases and 4 bases, with 11 bases remaining between them. This clone was seen just once. Using immunoSEQ multiplex PCR, the repertoire was profiled, and TCRdb retains in-frame clones only, with some absent. The repertoire has approximately 79,000 clones, 80% to 90% of them found once; the top ten carry 0.45% to 0.7%. V and J are TRBV11-2 and TRBJ2-2, with D possibly being TRBD1 (5 bases). This specimen consisted of CD4+ or CD8+ T cells sorted from blood, obtained in a trial of the OX40 agonist ivuxolimab. The sequence derives from an adult with an advanced solid tumor such as melanoma, head and neck, liver or kidney cancer. CDR3 DNA: TGTGCCAGCAGCGTCACAAGGGGCACCGGGGAGCTGTTTTTT. Its translation is CASSVTRGTGELFF.